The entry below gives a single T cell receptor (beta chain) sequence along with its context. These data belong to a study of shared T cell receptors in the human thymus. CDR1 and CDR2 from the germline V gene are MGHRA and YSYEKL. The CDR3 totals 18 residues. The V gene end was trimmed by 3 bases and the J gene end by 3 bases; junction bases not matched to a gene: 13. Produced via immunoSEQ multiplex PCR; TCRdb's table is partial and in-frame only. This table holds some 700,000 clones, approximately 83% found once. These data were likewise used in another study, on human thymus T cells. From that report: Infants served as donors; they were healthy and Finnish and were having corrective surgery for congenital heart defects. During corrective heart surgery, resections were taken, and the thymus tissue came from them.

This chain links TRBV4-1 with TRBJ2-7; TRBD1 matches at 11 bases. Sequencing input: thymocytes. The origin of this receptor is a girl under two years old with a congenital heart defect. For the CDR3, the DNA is TGCGCCAGCAGCCATGACCGGGACAGGGGGATGGTGCTCTACGAGCAGTACTTC. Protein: CASSHDRDRGMVLYEQYF.